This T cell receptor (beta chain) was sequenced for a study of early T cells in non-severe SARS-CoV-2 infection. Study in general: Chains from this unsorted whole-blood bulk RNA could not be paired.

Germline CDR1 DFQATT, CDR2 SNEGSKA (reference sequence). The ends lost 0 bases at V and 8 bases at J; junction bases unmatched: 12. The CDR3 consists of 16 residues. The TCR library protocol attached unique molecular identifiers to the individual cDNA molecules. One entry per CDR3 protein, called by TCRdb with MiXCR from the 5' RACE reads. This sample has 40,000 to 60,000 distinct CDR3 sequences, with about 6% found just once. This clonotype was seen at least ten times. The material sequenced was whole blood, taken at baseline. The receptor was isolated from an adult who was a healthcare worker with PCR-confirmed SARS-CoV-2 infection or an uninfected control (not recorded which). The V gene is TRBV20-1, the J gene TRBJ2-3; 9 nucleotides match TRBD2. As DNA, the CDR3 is TGCAGTGCTAGAGATTTTGGCGGGGGGGACGTTGGTACGCAGTATTTT. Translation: CSARDFGGGDVGTQYF.